The 23 T cell receptor beta chains presented below share a single source sample, sequenced in a study of metastatic and nonmetastatic thyroid tumors. TCRdb re-processed the PCR reads through MiXCR. The data contain 20,000 to 25,000 clones, about 13% of them singletons. No treatment of any kind had been given to any patient before thyroid surgery. The sequenced sample consisted of blood. The receptors here all came from a female donor with papillary thyroid cancer or a benign thyroid nodule (not recorded which). Some clones in this sample may be carry-over from other donors' samples.

This clone has a count of ten or more. The chain joins TRBV4-1 to TRBJ2-4; a weak D match, TRBD1 (6 bases). The CDR3 extends over 15 amino acids. The V and J ends lost 3 bases and 4 bases respectively, with 13 bases between them. Per germline, CDR1 MGHRA and CDR2 YSYEKL. The CDR3 protein is CASSHPGRGKNIQYF. CDR3 nucleotide sequence: TGCGCCAGCAGCCACCCGGGAAGGGGGAAAAACATTCAGTACTTC.

The chain employs TRBV6-1 and TRBJ2-7; TRBD1 is a possible D gene (6 bases). V gave up 1 base and J gave up 5 bases, with 12 bases separating them. Per germline, CDR1 MNHNS and CDR2 SASEGT. The CDR3 covers 14 residues. The DNA for the CDR3 is TGTGCCAGCAGTGAAGAAAGGACAGTAGACGAGCAGTACTTC. It encodes CASSEERTVDEQYF.

This clone has at least ten counts. The chain joins TRBV12-3 or TRBV12-4 to TRBJ2-5, with 7 bases matching TRBD2. This CDR3 contains 15 residues. The V and J ends lost 2 bases and 7 bases, in that order; junction bases with no gene match: 10. CDR3 amino acids: CASSLREMGGGTQYF. CDR3 nucleotide sequence: TGTGCCAGCAGTTTAAGGGAGATGGGCGGGGGGACCCAGTACTTC.

This clone was detected ten times or more. This CDR3 is CATSGENNQPQHF. The DNA for the CDR3 is TGTGCCACTTCAGGGGAAAACAATCAGCCCCAGCATTTT. The rearrangement links TRBV10-3 to TRBJ1-5; possible D gene TRBD1, 6 bases. The CDR3 consists of 13 residues. The ends were cut back, 10 bases at V and 3 bases at J, with 13 bases in the middle. Germline V gene lookup returns CDR1 ENHRY and CDR2 SYGVKD.

The sample holds many counts of this clone. A much larger clone sits a single nucleotide away, making a read error possible. V gene TRBV12-3 or TRBV12-4 combines with J gene TRBJ1-5, with D uncertain. CDR3 length: 13 amino acids. CDR3 nucleotides: TGTGCCAGCGGTTTAGCCAGTCATCAGCCCCAGCATTTT. Translating gives CASGLASHQPQHF.

This clone showed up many times. The rearrangement joins TRBV4-3 to TRBJ2-3; TRBD2 agrees at 12 bases. V lost 0 bases, J lost 3 bases, and 1 base stayed unmatched. There are 16 residues in the CDR3. Germline assignment: CDR1 LGHNA and CDR2 YSLEER. CDR3 in DNA: TGCGCCAGCAGCCAAGATGGGACTAGCGGGACAGATACGCAGTATTTT. As protein: CASSQDGTSGTDTQYF.

In this sample, this clone turned up many times. This sequence joins TRBV25-1 and TRBJ2-3, with D possibly TRBD2 on 5 matching bases. This CDR3 contains 14 residues. Germline V lookup: CDR1 MGHDK, CDR2 SYGVNS. V was clipped by 6 bases and J by 5 bases, with 15 bases between them. CDR3 in amino acids: CASSSSGSIDTQYF. The DNA for the CDR3 is TGTGCCAGCAGCTCTAGTGGGAGTATAGATACGCAGTATTTT.

In this sample, this clone turned up many times. The chain is built from TRBV6-1 and TRBJ1-1, with unresolved D. The ends were cut back, 1 base at V and 4 bases at J, with 16 bases in the middle. Germline V CDR1 and CDR2: MNHNS, SASEGT. The CDR3 totals 16 residues. The CDR3 reads CASSEGFKGWVTEAFF. The CDR3 DNA reads TGTGCCAGCAGTGAAGGTTTTAAGGGTTGGGTCACTGAAGCTTTCTTT.

In this sample, this clone turned up many times. The rearrangement uses TRBV6-2 or TRBV6-3 and TRBJ2-3, with D possibly being TRBD1 (6 bases). V was pared by 6 bases and J by 5 bases, with 18 bases between. The CDR3 contains 15 residues. Germline CDR1 reads MNHEY; CDR2 reads SVGEGT. CDR3 sequence (DNA): TGTGCCAGCAGAGAACAGGGCTCCGGGAAAGATACGCAGTATTTT. Translated: CASREQGSGKDTQYF.

This chain uses TRBV6-1 with TRBJ2-5; the D gene is possibly TRBD2 (5 bases). The CDR3 covers 15 residues. With 6 bases removed from V and 5 bases from J, the gap between germline ends came to 19 bases. Germline CDR1 MNHNS, CDR2 SASEGT. The CDR3 sequence is CASSSHGGSQETQYF. DNA of the CDR3: TGTGCCAGCAGCAGTCATGGAGGTAGTCAGGAGACCCAGTACTTC.

J is TRBJ2-3 and V is TRBV19; 7 positions match TRBD1. J gave up 0 bases and V 2 bases, and 2 bases lay outside the gene matches. CDR1 is LNHDA and CDR2 is SQIVND in the germline V gene (reference sequence). This CDR3 contains 15 residues. The CDR3 region is CASSIRGQSTDTQYF. The CDR3 bases are TGTGCCAGTAGTATAAGGGGGCAGAGCACAGATACGCAGTATTTT.

This clone appeared many times. This rearrangement joins TRBV5-1 to TRBJ2-5; D unclear. Germline V CDR1 and CDR2: SGHRS, YFSETQ. Trimming removed 1 base from V and 5 bases from J, with 12 bases in between. The length of the CDR3 is 14 residues. CDR3 in amino acids: CASSLFLDFETQYF. The CDR3 bases are TGCGCCAGCAGCTTGTTCCTAGATTTCGAGACCCAGTACTTC.

This clone was observed many times. The chain carries TRBV7-9 and TRBJ1-1; D ambiguous. The CDR3 consists of 12 residues. V was shortened by 6 bases and J by 0 bases, with 5 bases between the two germline ends. Germline V lookup: CDR1 SEHNR, CDR2 FQNEAQ (reference sequence). The CDR3 region has the DNA TGTGCCAGCAGGCGGGTGAACACTGAAGCTTTCTTT. This sequence encodes CASRRVNTEAFF.

This clone was recorded many times. V and J are TRBV30 and TRBJ2-7; D is unresolved. This CDR3 is 12 amino acids long. Germline V gene data show CDR1 as GTSNPN and CDR2 as SVGIG (reference sequence). Trimming removed 5 bases from V and 4 bases from J, with 12 bases in between. CDR3 amino acids: CAWDPHGYEQYF. The DNA of the CDR3 is TGTGCCTGGGACCCGCACGGATACGAGCAGTACTTC.

A note on this clone: It is likely a read error, because the conserved phenylalanine at the end of the CDR3 is missing. The CDR3 reads CASRDRSTYNSPLHR. CDR3 DNA: TGTGCCAGCAGGGATAGGTCAACCTATAATTCACCCCTCCACAGA. The chain uses TRBV27 and TRBJ1-6; D remains unclear. Trimming cost V 6 bases and J 2 bases, with 11 bases left between them. Germline V lookup: CDR1 MNHEY, CDR2 SMNVEV (reference sequence). The CDR3 consists of 15 residues.

About this clone itself: One end of the junction varies from germline; a read error may be responsible. The CDR3 region has the DNA TGTGCCAACAGCTTAACCGACTCGGGGGGACACGAGCAGTACTTC. Its translation: CANSLTDSGGHEQYF. This chain connects TRBV11-2 to TRBJ2-7; 7 bases match TRBD2. From germline, CDR1 is SGHAT and CDR2 FQNNGV. The CDR3 extends over 15 amino acids.

The sample holds a few counts of this clone. The chain combines TRBV5-1 with TRBJ2-5; possible D gene TRBD1, 7 bases. CDR3 size: 17 residues. Trimming took 0 bases from V and 2 from J, leaving 17 bases between them. Germline CDR1 SGHRS, CDR2 YFSETQ. The CDR3 DNA is TGCGCCAGCAGCTTGGTCCAGGGCAGGGGGGAACAAGAGACCCAGTACTTC. It encodes CASSLVQGRGEQETQYF.

This clone was recorded many times. The chain carries TRBV20-1 and TRBJ2-5; tentatively, D is TRBD2 (5 bases). Germline V CDR1 and CDR2: DFQATT, SNEGSKA (reference sequence). The CDR3 is 13 amino acids. Trimming took off 5 bases at V and 5 bases at J, with 15 bases between the two ends. The CDR3 DNA reads TGCAGTGCTTCAGTGAGGGTCCGGGAGACCCAGTACTTC. It is translated as CSASVRVRETQYF.

This clone appeared many times. The rearrangement joins TRBV10-1 to TRBJ1-2, with D possibly being TRBD1 (5 bases). V was clipped by 2 bases and J by 8 bases, with 12 bases between them. Looked up from germline, CDR1 is WNHNN and CDR2 is SYGVQD (reference sequence). The CDR3 is 13 amino acids. CDR3 residues: CASSEQRGRGYTF. The CDR3 DNA reads TGCGCCAGCAGTGAGCAACGGGGGAGAGGCTACACCTTC.

This clone was detected many times. The chain combines TRBV19 with TRBJ2-7, with 9 bases that match TRBD1. The CDR3 is made up of 13 amino acids. V shed 6 bases and J 7 bases; nucleotides not matched to a gene: 7. Per germline, CDR1 LNHDA and CDR2 SQIVND (reference sequence). CDR3 sequence (DNA): TGTGCCAGTAGCCGGGACAGGGAAGTTGAGCAGTACTTC. Translating it yields CASSRDREVEQYF. The full variable domain, in which reference TRBV19 and TRBJ2-7 provide the parts outside the CDR3, is DGGITQSPKYLFRKEGQNVTLSCEQNLNHDAMYWYRQDPGQGLRLIYYSQIVNDFQKGDIAEGYSVSREKKESFPLTVTSAQKNPTAFYLCASSRDREVEQYFGPGTRLTVT.

In its sample, this clone was seen many times. This chain uses TRBV11-1 with TRBJ2-1; D is possibly TRBD2 (5 bases). The germline V and J ends were trimmed by 4 bases and 5 bases, with 21 bases remaining between them. The CDR3 is 17 amino acids. Germline V gene data show CDR1 as SGHAT and CDR2 as FQDESV (reference sequence). The CDR3 is CASSSQDGEGSDNEQFF. The CDR3 coding sequence is TGTGCCAGCAGCTCCCAGGATGGTGAGGGATCGGACAATGAGCAGTTCTTC.

By sample share, this clone is medium-sized (0.01 to 0.1%). The CDR3 region has the DNA TGTGCCAGCAGTTTAGACAGATACAATGAGCAGTTCTTC. Encoded protein: CASSLDRYNEQFF. The chain employs TRBV28 and TRBJ2-1; D is perhaps TRBD1 (5 bases). Germline V lookup: CDR1 MDHEN, CDR2 SYDVKM. Trimming took off 2 bases at V and 4 bases at J, with 6 bases between the two ends. The CDR3 contains 13 residues.

This clone was picked up many times. The chain employs TRBV6-1 and TRBJ1-5; D gene ambiguous. The germline gives CDR1 MNHNS, CDR2 SASEGT. Between the trimmed V and J ends, which lost 6 bases and 0 bases, there was a span of 9 bases. The CDR3 spans 14 residues. CDR3 DNA sequence: TGTGCCAGCAGCTACCTTTATAGCAATCAGCCCCAGCATTTT. It encodes CASSYLYSNQPQHF.